This TCR beta chain is drawn from a study of T cell responses to AZD1222 COVID-19 vaccine. Across the study: Second-dose intervals of approximately 4 or approximately 12 weeks were pooled. Study results and caveats: Females made up more of the donors, who were largely white British, and clonal diversity may have come out too low. Vaccine-associated CD4 TCRs ranged over spike, dominating at 160-218 and 743-854. Spike-specific TCR depth and breadth grew after two AZD1222 doses.

Some clones are missing from TCRdb's copy, which holds only in-frame ones; the method was immunoSEQ multiplex PCR. The sample yields some 110,000 clones, 80% to 85% seen once. With regard to this clone: Antigen: not known.

Germline V gene sequence: CDR1 GTSNPN, CDR2 SVGIG (reference sequence). With V trimmed by 1 base and J by 4 bases, 3 bases remained unmatched. The CDR3 loop spans 16 amino acids. The receptor was derived from an adult in good health. The material was peripheral blood, obtained on day 0 of AZD1222 vaccination. The gene calls are TRBV30 and TRBJ2-3, with 15 bases identical to TRBD2. In nucleotides, the CDR3 is TGTGCCTGGAGTGAGGGACTAGCGGGGGGCGCAGATACGCAGTATTTT. Encoded protein: CAWSEGLAGGADTQYF.